The T cell receptor (beta chain) under discussion was sequenced for a study of molecular identifiers for immune sequencing clone quantification. Across the whole study: RNA from roughly 21,000 or 96,000 naive CD8 cells was split five ways in replicates, with four sequenced.

Trimming took off 5 bases at V and 0 bases at J, with 12 bases between the two ends. Germline-derived CDR1 and CDR2 are MNHEY and SMNVEV (reference sequence). The CDR3 length is 15 residues. Bulk TCR libraries were made with methods that had been previously described and with listed TCR primers. Each CDR3 protein gets one entry after TCRdb re-called the PCR reads with MiXCR. Counted here are about 510,000 distinct CDR3 sequences, about 25% occurring once; the ten biggest clones make up roughly 0.77%. This clonotype was detected a few times. Its antigen is not known. Study-wide results and limits: In cases of identical TCR molecules sharing a barcode, highly expanded clone sizes could be underestimated.

This chain uses TRBV27 with TRBJ2-3; D unclear. This sequence was found in a human donor in good health. Some libraries in this study had Jurkat cell RNA spiked in. The material sequenced was naive CD8+ T cells from blood, with Jurkat cell RNA spiked in. Regarding subset: FACS-sorted CD8+CD4-CCR7+CD45RA+ naive T cells. Here the CDR3 reads CASSIPPGSTDTQYF. The CDR3 nucleotides read TGTGCCAGCAGTATCCCACCGGGTAGCACAGATACGCAGTATTTT.